This T cell receptor (beta chain) was documented in a study of blood T cell repertoires in COVID-19. Study summary: PBMCs, B-cell-depleted T cells, or T cells provided the cDNA or gDNA that made up the material.

Trimming took off 4 bases at V and 2 bases at J, with 12 bases between the two ends. Germline CDR1 is LNHDA and CDR2 is SQIVND (reference sequence). This CDR3 contains 15 residues. Across about two dozen US areas, participants ranged in age from about 18 to 100 years. Participant reports of clinical history set cohort assignment. In the original processing: The assay estimated nucleated cells by amplifying reference gene primers. The method was immunoSEQ multiplex PCR; TCRdb's version includes in-frame clones alone and lacks a portion of them. V, J and clone size derive from that table, while D and trimming were established from the DNA sequence. The data show 200,000 to 250,000 clones, with 70% to 90% seen just once and under 15% held by the top ten.

The source of this sequence is a woman between 50 and 59 years old with acute COVID-19. This chain uses TRBV19 with TRBJ1-3; a weak D match, TRBD1 (6 bases). Sequencing input: PBMCs or T cells enriched from blood (not recorded which). Here the CDR3 reads CASSTRGETGNTIYF. The CDR3 region has the DNA TGTGCCAGTAGTACCAGGGGAGAGACTGGAAACACCATATATTTT. The variable domain in full, completed from reference TRBV19 and TRBJ1-3, reads DGGITQSPKYLFRKEGQNVTLSCEQNLNHDAMYWYRQDPGQGLRLIYYSQIVNDFQKGDIAEGYSVSREKKESFPLTVTSAQKNPTAFYLCASSTRGETGNTIYFGEGSWLTVV.